The entry below gives a single TCR beta chain sequence along with its context. Just one base apart from a much larger clone, this may be a read error. This record comes from a study of blood T cells in healthy people across ages. CDR1 MNHEY and CDR2 SVGAGI come from the germline V gene. The CDR3 length is 13 residues. With a J-beta primer mix and a sample-barcoded 5' primer, a second PCR ran 7 to 11 cycles. A single record per CDR3 protein comes from TCRdb applying MiXCR to the 5' RACE reads. The table has 800,000 or so distinct CDR3 sequences, under 80% seen once. J is TRBJ2-7 and V is TRBV6-5, with D possibly TRBD1 on 6 matching bases. The end of the DNA fits TRBJ2-5 better, so the J call may be wrong. The sequenced material came from blood. This receptor was identified in a man aged 25 to 40 in good health. The CDR3 reads CASSIQGWETQYF. The CDR3 coding sequence is TGTGCCAGCAGTATACAGGGTTGGGAGACCCAGTACTTC.